The sequence of this T cell receptor (beta chain) was determined in a study of blood T cell repertoires in COVID-19. Study-level information: Samples came from the United States, Italy and Spain, spanning acute and convalescent COVID-19.

Using immunoSEQ multiplex PCR, the repertoire was profiled, and TCRdb retains in-frame clones only, with some absent. The table records 150,000 or so clones, around 85% of them present only once. In this sample, this clone turned up once. V lost 0 bases to trimming and J lost 9 bases, with 18 bases between them. Germline CDR1 LGHNA, CDR2 YSLEER. The CDR3 totals 16 residues. The receptor's source is a human donor with acute or convalescent COVID-19. The donor label of this sample is uncertain. The sample was peripheral blood. The chain carries TRBV4-3 and TRBJ2-1; D uncertain. The CDR3 loop is CASSQDAPNPRSEQFF. In DNA form, the CDR3 reads TGCGCCAGCAGCCAAGATGCTCCGAACCCTCGGAGTGAGCAGTTCTTC.